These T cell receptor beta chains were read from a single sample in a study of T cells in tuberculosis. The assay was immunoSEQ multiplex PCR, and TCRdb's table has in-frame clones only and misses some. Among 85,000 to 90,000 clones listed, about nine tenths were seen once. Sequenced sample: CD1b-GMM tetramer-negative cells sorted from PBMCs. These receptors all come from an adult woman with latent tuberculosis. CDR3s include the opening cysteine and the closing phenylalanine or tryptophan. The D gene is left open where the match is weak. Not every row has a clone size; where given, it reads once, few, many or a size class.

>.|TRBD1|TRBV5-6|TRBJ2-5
TGTGCCAGCAGCTTGGTTTCGGACAGGGGTGGCGAGACCCAGTACTTC
CASSLVSDRGGETQYF
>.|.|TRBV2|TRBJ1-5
TGTGCCAGCACCCGAGGAGGGTCAAGCAATCAGCCCCAGCATTTT
CASTRGGSSNQPQHF
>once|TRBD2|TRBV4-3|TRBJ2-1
TGCGCCAGCAGCCCTTTAGCGGGGGGAACCTCCTACAATGAGCAGTTCTTC
CASSPLAGGTSYNEQFF
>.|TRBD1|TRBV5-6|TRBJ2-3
TGTGCCAGCAGCAGAGAGGGGGCCGGAGATACGCAGTATTTT
CASSREGAGDTQYF
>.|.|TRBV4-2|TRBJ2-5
TGTGCCAGCAGCCCCCACCCGAGAGACAGGCAAGAGACCCAGTACTTC
CASSPHPRDRQETQYF
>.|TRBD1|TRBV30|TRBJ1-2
TGTGCCTGGAGTGGGGACAGGGTGGCACGACCTAACTATGGCTACACCTTC
CAWSGDRVARPNYGYTF
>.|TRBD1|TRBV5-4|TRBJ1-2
TGTGCCAGCAGCTTAGACAGGGGGAGTGGCTACACCTTC
CASSLDRGSGYTF
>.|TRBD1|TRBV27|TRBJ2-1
TGTGCCAGCAGGCGAAGGACAGGAGACTCCTACAATGAGCAGTTCTTC
CASRRRTGDSYNEQFF
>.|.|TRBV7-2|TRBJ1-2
TGTGCCAGCAGCGACCTGGGGGGGATGAATGGCTACACCTTC
CASSDLGGMNGYTF
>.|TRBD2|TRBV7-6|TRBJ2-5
TGTGTCAGCAGCTTTACAAGACTAGCTCAAGAGACCCAGTACTTC
CVSSFTRLAQETQYF
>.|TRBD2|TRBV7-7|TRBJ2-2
TGTGCTAGCAGCTATAGCGGGGGGGACACCGGGGAGCTGTTTTTT
CASSYSGGDTGELFF
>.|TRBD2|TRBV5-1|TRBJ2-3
TGCGCCAGCAAAGGGAGTAGCGGGGGGGCCACGGCAGCAGATACGCAGTATTTT
CASKGSSGGATAADTQYF
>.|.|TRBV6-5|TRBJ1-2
TGTGCCAGCAGTTACTTGGCTGCCACTAACTATGGCTACACCTTC
CASSYLAATNYGYTF
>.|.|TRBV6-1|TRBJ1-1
TGTGCCAGCAGCCGCGGGGGAGAAGCTTTCTTT
CASSRGGEAFF
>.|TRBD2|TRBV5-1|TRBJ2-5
TGCGCCAGCAGCTCCGGACTAGCGCGGGAGACCCAGTACTTC
CASSSGLARETQYF
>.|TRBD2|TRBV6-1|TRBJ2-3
TGTGCCAGCAGTTCAACTAGCGGGGGCACAGATACGCAGTATTTT
CASSSTSGGTDTQYF
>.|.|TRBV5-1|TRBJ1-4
TGCGCCAGCAGCCCCGGTGGCGGGGTTGCAACTAATGAAAAACTGTTTTTT
CASSPGGGVATNEKLFF
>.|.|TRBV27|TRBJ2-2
TGTGCCAGCAGTTTACTGGTACAGACGAACACCGGGGAGCTGTTTTTT
CASSLLVQTNTGELFF
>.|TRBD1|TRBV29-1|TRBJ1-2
TGCAGCGCCCCGGGACAGGGGATTGAGGGCTACACCTTC
CSAPGQGIEGYTF
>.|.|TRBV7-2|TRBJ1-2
TGTGCCAGCAGCCTAAAGGGAGGCGCGTATAATCAGAACTATGGCTACACCTTC
CASSLKGGAYNQNYGYTF
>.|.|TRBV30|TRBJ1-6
TGTGCCTGGAGTGTTGATACTCGGCTCCACTTT
CAWSVDTRLHF
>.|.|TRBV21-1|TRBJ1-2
TGTGCCAGCAGACTTACAGGGGGCGCCTATGGCTACACCTTC
CASRLTGGAYGYTF
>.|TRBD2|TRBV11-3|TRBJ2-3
TGTGCCAGCAGCTTAGCGGGACTACACACAGATACGCAGTATTTT
CASSLAGLHTDTQYF
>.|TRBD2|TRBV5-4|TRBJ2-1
TGTGCCAGCAGCGGGGGGGGTTCGCAGTTCTTC
CASSGGGSQFF
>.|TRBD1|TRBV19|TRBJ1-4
TGTGCCAGTAGATCGACAGGGCCTCCAACTAATGAAAAACTGTTTTTT
CASRSTGPPTNEKLFF
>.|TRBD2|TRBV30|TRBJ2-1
TGTGCCTGGGCCGGGACTAGCTACAATGAGCAGTTCTTC
CAWAGTSYNEQFF
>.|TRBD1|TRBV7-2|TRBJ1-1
TGTGCCAGCTTACCGCAAAGAGACAGGGGCACTCCCAAAGCTTTCTTT
CASLPQRDRGTPKAFF
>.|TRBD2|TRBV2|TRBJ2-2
TGTGCCAGCAGTGACCCGAATCTAGCGGGCGGGGAGCTGTTTTTT
CASSDPNLAGGELFF
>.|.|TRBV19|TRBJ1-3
TGTGCCAGTAGTATCGAAGACCTGTCTGGGAGCACCATATATTTT
CASSIEDLSGSTIYF
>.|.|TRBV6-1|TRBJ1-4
TGTGCCAGCAGTTCCAGGGGACCTAATGAAAAACTGTTTTTT
CASSSRGPNEKLFF
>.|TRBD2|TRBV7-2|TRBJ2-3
TGTGCCAGCAGCTTAAGGCGGGGGGGTAGCACAGATACGCAGTATTTT
CASSLRRGGSTDTQYF
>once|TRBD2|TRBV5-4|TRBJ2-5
TGTGCCAGCAGACTAGGACTAGCGGGGGGACAAGAGACCCAGTACTTC
CASRLGLAGGQETQYF
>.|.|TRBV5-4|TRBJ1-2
TGTGCCAGCAGTACCCCTGCGGGGAACTATGGCTACACCTTC
CASSTPAGNYGYTF
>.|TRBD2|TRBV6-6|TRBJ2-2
TGTGCCAGCAGCCGGGAGGGCACCGGGGAGCTGTTTTTT
CASSREGTGELFF
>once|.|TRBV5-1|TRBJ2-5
TGCGCCAGCAGGTCCCCTACCACTTTCGAGGAACCGGAGACCCAGTACTTC
CASRSPTTFEEPETQYF
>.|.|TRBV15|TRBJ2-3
TGTGCCACCAGCAGAGGAGGGAGCCTCGGGGTTAGCACAGATACGCAGTATTTT
CATSRGGSLGVSTDTQYF
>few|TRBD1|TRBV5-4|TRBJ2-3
TGTGCCAGCAGACTGGACAGGGGGTGGACAGATACGCAGTATTTT
CASRLDRGWTDTQYF
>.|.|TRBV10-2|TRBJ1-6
TGCGCCAGCAGCCCTATTGGTGCACCCCTCCACTTT
CASSPIGAPLHF
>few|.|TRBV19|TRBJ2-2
TGTGCCAGTAGTATAGACCACATGGTCCGCATCGGGGAGCTGTTTTTT
CASSIDHMVRIGELFF
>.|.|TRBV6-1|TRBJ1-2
TGTGCCAGCAGTGAACGGGTATCACATGGCTACACCTTC
CASSERVSHGYTF
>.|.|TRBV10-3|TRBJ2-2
TGTGCCATCAGTGATCAAGGGGTGGGCAGGAGCCTCACCGGGGAGCTGTTTTTT
CAISDQGVGRSLTGELFF
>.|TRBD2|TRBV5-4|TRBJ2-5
TGTGCCAGCAGCACCAGACTAGCGGGGAGGGAGACCCAGTACTTC
CASSTRLAGRETQYF
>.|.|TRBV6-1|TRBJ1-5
TGTGCCAGCAGTGAAGCGTTGGGGGCGGATCAGCCCCAGCATTTT
CASSEALGADQPQHF
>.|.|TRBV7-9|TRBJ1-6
TGTGCCAGTGGGGAGAGCTCCTATAATTCACCCCTCCACTTT
CASGESSYNSPLHF
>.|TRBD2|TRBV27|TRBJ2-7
TGTGCCAGTTCCCGGGGCGGGGGGGCCAACGAGCAGTACTTC
CASSRGGGANEQYF